The source of this T cell receptor (beta chain) is a study of blood T cell repertoires in COVID-19. Trimming took off 0 bases at V and 4 bases at J, with 8 bases between the two ends. This CDR3 comprises 15 residues. Germline V gene data show CDR1 as SGDLS and CDR2 as YYNGEE. Sequencing used immunoSEQ multiplex PCR; TCRdb keeps in-frame clones, though not all of them. The data show some 250,000 clones, around three quarters seen once. Sequencing used peripheral blood. The chain employs TRBV9 and TRBJ2-6; D call uncertain. This clonotype originated in an elderly woman with acute or convalescent COVID-19. CDR3 residues: CASSVEPVGANVLTF. The CDR3 nucleotides read TGTGCCAGCAGCGTAGAGCCGGTGGGGGCCAACGTCCTGACTTTC.